The 26 T cell receptor beta chains presented below share a single source sample, sequenced in a study of T cell repertoires and HLA-DP antigens. Antigen specificity for these receptors is unknown. Assay used: immunoSEQ multiplex PCR; TCRdb lists only in-frame clones, some missing. This table holds roughly 120,000 clones, more than 85% found once. Material for sequencing was CD4+ T cells from PBMCs. All receptors derive from a young woman in good health and CMV-seronegative.

The rearrangement links TRBV7-2 to TRBJ2-5; D remains unclear. With 1 base removed from V and 0 bases from J, the gap between germline ends came to 9 bases. Germline V gene lookup returns CDR1 SGHTA and CDR2 FQGNSA. The CDR3 runs to 15 residues. The CDR3 sequence: CASSLGRRYQETQYF. CDR3 coding DNA: TGTGCCAGCAGCTTAGGGCGTAGATACCAAGAGACCCAGTACTTC.

The chain is built from TRBV9 and TRBJ1-5; D not certain. The V and J ends lost 0 bases and 3 bases respectively, with 7 bases between them. The CDR3 covers 14 residues. Germline-derived CDR1 and CDR2 are SGDLS and YYNGEE. The CDR3 reads CASSVGTDNQPQHF. In DNA, the CDR3 is TGTGCCAGCAGCGTAGGGACGGACAATCAGCCCCAGCATTTT.

This clone was detected only a few times. The chain joins TRBV6-1 to TRBJ1-5; weak D call: TRBD1 (6 bases). The CDR3 covers 13 residues. Germline CDR1 reads MNHNS; CDR2 reads SASEGT. Trimming pared 7 bases from V and 3 bases from J, leaving 10 bases between. Written as DNA, the CDR3 is TGTGCCAGCAATGGGGACAACAATCAGCCCCAGCATTTT. This translates into CASNGDNNQPQHF.

The CDR3 is CASSGAGLQGAYEQYF. The CDR3 DNA sequence: TGTGCCAGCAGTGGGGCGGGGTTACAGGGGGCCTACGAGCAGTACTTC. The rearrangement joins TRBV2 to TRBJ2-7; 8 bases align to TRBD1. Per the germline V gene, CDR1 is SNHLY and CDR2 is FYNNEI. J lost 2 bases, V lost 4 bases, and 10 bases had no gene match. The CDR3 sequence is 16 residues long.

This clone has more than one count but fewer than ten. CDR3 residues: CASSPPEIQETQYF. The CDR3 nucleotides are TGTGCCAGCTCACCACCCGAGATTCAAGAGACCCAGTACTTC. The rearrangement uses TRBV18 and TRBJ2-5; D call uncertain. This CDR3 is 14 amino acids long. Per germline, CDR1 KGHSH and CDR2 LQKENI. V was shortened by 0 bases and J by 2 bases, with 7 bases between the two germline ends. Looking up the rest from reference TRBV18 and TRBJ2-5 gives the full variable domain: NAGVMQNPRHLVRRRGQEARLRCSPMKGHSHVYWYRQLPEEGLKFMVYLQKENIIDESGMPKERFSAEFPKEGPSILRIQQVVRGDSAAYFCASSPPEIQETQYFGPGTRLLVL.

V and J are TRBV2 and TRBJ2-6; D ambiguous. Per germline, CDR1 SNHLY and CDR2 FYNNEI. Trimming took 6 bases from V and 0 from J, leaving 9 bases between them. The CDR3 contains 15 residues. CDR3 bases: TGTGCCAGCAGCTTACCTCGCTCTGGGGCCAACGTCCTGACTTTC. Its translation: CASSLPRSGANVLTF.

The J gene is TRBJ1-2, the V gene TRBV7-2; weak D call: TRBD1 (6 bases). Trimming stripped 4 bases from V and 8 bases from J, with 11 bases between. The CDR3 length is 12 residues. The germline CDR1 and CDR2 sequences are SGHTA and FQGNSA. The CDR3 DNA follows: TGTGCCAGCAGCTACAACAGGGTAGGCTACACCTTC. It is translated as CASSYNRVGYTF.

The chain links TRBV29-1 to TRBJ1-1; 12 bases line up with TRBD1. The CDR3 loop spans 15 amino acids. V gave up 6 bases and J gave up 4 bases; unmatched junction bases: 9. Germline loops: CDR1 SQVTM, CDR2 ANQGSEA. CDR3 DNA: TGCAGCGTCCTACGGGACAGGGGGCGCGTCACTGAAGCTTTCTTT. This translates into CSVLRDRGRVTEAFF.

V gene TRBV7-6 combines with J gene TRBJ2-1; D possibly matches TRBD1 or TRBD2 (5 bases each). The V and J ends lost 3 bases and 4 bases respectively, with 16 bases between them. Germline V gene data show CDR1 as SGHVS and CDR2 as FNYEAQ. This CDR3 is 16 amino acids long. The CDR3 nucleotides read TGTGCCAGCAGCTTTTCCCCGGGACCCGGATACAATGAGCAGTTCTTC. It codes for CASSFSPGPGYNEQFF.

The chain has TRBV28 and TRBJ1-1; D remains ambiguous. There are 12 residues in the CDR3. Germline assignment: CDR1 MDHEN and CDR2 SYDVKM. Trimming cost V 2 bases and J 11 bases, with 12 bases left between them. CDR3 DNA: TGTGCCAGCAGTTTAGGTGGGTTTGAGGCTTTCTTT. Encoded protein: CASSLGGFEAFF.

V and J are TRBV7-9 and TRBJ2-3, with TRBD2 matching 7 bases. This CDR3 is 15 amino acids long. V was pared by 4 bases and J by 4 bases, with 8 bases of the junction left unmatched. The germline V gene encodes CDR1 SEHNR and CDR2 FQNEAQ (reference sequence). The CDR3 DNA sequence: TGTGCCAGCAGCTCGACGCGGGGGATGGCAGATACGCAGTATTTT. Encoded protein: CASSSTRGMADTQYF.

This chain links TRBV2 with TRBJ1-1; 8 bases match TRBD1. Per the germline V gene, CDR1 is SNHLY and CDR2 is FYNNEI. Trimming at V came to 6 bases and at J to 4 bases, leaving 7 bases not matched to a gene. This CDR3 is built from 14 residues. The CDR3 DNA is TGTGCCAGCAGACCTCGGACAGGGCCCACTGAAGCTTTCTTT. Protein sequence: CASRPRTGPTEAFF.

The chain combines TRBV29-1 with TRBJ1-2, with a possible D match to TRBD1 (5 bases). In germline, CDR1 is SQVTM, CDR2 ANQGSEA. The CDR3 runs to 12 residues. V lost 3 bases to trimming and J lost 6 bases, with 11 bases between them. CDR3: CSVDSRADGYTF. CDR3 nucleotides: TGCAGCGTTGATAGCAGGGCCGATGGCTACACCTTC.

CDR3 amino acids: CASSLTGNMETQYF. The DNA for the CDR3 is TGCGCCAGCAGCTTGACAGGGAATATGGAGACCCAGTACTTC. V is TRBV5-1 and J is TRBJ2-5, with a weak D call TRBD1 (6 bases). Germline CDR1 SGHRS, CDR2 YFSETQ. CDR3 length: 14 amino acids. V was clipped by 1 base and J by 5 bases, with 12 bases between them.

V usage is TRBV11-2 and J usage is TRBJ2-2; D unclear. V was trimmed by 0 bases and J by 7 bases, leaving 6 bases between them. The CDR3 is 13 amino acids. CDR1 is SGHAT, CDR2 FQNNGV, per germline. The CDR3, as DNA: TGTGCCAGCAGCTTAGAATCGTTCGGGGAGCTGTTTTTT. Amino acid sequence: CASSLESFGELFF.

This clone appeared a single time. The chain is built from TRBV30 and TRBJ2-1, with 8 bases matching TRBD2. The CDR3 is made up of 15 amino acids. The germline gives CDR1 GTSNPN, CDR2 SVGIG (reference sequence). Germline trimming cut 3 bases from V and 1 base from J; bases unmatched to any gene: 5. The CDR3 DNA is TGTGCCTGGAGCGCGGGAGGTGGATCCTACAATGAGCAGTTCTTC. It translates to CAWSAGGGSYNEQFF.

The table lists this clone with a count of one. The genes are TRBV11-3 and TRBJ2-5, with 7 bases that match TRBD1. J was trimmed by 2 bases and V by 3 bases; bases with no gene match: 0. This CDR3 comprises 13 residues. Germline V lookup: CDR1 SGHNT, CDR2 YENEEA. CDR3: CASSLGQQETQYF. The CDR3 DNA is TGTGCCAGCAGCTTGGGACAGCAAGAGACCCAGTACTTC.

The chain has TRBV28 and TRBJ2-7; D remains ambiguous. The CDR3 sequence is 16 residues long. V shed 2 bases and J shed 0 bases, with 14 bases lying between them. The V gene's germline CDR1 is MDHEN and CDR2 SYDVKM. The CDR3 protein is CASSLMWGENSYEQYF. CDR3 DNA: TGTGCCAGCAGTTTAATGTGGGGTGAGAACTCCTACGAGCAGTACTTC.

The chain couples TRBV7-9 to TRBJ2-3; 9 positions match TRBD2. This CDR3 is 16 amino acids long. Unmatched junction bases numbered 6, after V lost 4 bases and J lost 1 base. Germline CDR1 is SEHNR and CDR2 is FQNEAQ (reference sequence). The CDR3 DNA is TGTGCCAGCAGCTCTATAGCGGGGGCCCGCACAGATACGCAGTATTTT. It specifies CASSSIAGARTDTQYF.

J is TRBJ2-5 and V is TRBV11-2; 11 bases are shared with TRBD2. TRBJ2-7 matches the DNA end more closely, so the J call is doubtful. Per germline, CDR1 SGHAT and CDR2 FQNNGV. The CDR3 is 14 amino acids. CDR3 nucleotide sequence: TGTGCCAGCAGAGGGACTAGCGGTACCTACGAGCAGTACTTC. Translation: CASRGTSGTYEQYF.

This chain uses TRBV28 with TRBJ2-3; TRBD1 aligns across 9 bases. V was pared by 5 bases and J by 2 bases, with 20 bases of the junction left unmatched. The CDR3 sequence is 20 residues long. The germline CDR1 and CDR2 sequences are MDHEN and SYDVKM. CDR3 sequence: CASSPPNRGLTRELTDTQYF. CDR3 nucleotide sequence: TGTGCCAGCAGTCCCCCGAACAGGGGGCTAACGAGGGAACTCACAGATACGCAGTATTTT.

This chain connects TRBV7-9 to TRBJ2-4; D is uncertain. Germline values: CDR1 SEHNR, CDR2 FQNEAQ (reference sequence). CDR3 length: 17 residues. Trimming removed 1 base from V and 8 bases from J, with 21 bases in between. CDR3 DNA: TGTGCCAGCAGCTTAGGGCTAGTCGATGGGTTCGCGTACATTCAGTACTTC. It codes for CASSLGLVDGFAYIQYF.

The chain is built from TRBV2 and TRBJ1-5; 7 positions match TRBD1. This CDR3 has 14 residues. V was clipped by 6 bases and J by 7 bases; unmatched bases: 9. Germline CDR1 and CDR2: SNHLY and FYNNEI. The CDR3 reads CASSPTGERQPQHF. The CDR3 DNA reads as TGTGCCAGCAGCCCCACAGGGGAGCGCCAGCCCCAGCATTTT.

This chain joins TRBV7-2 and TRBJ2-3; weak D call: TRBD1 (5 bases). Trimming pared 5 bases from V and 4 bases from J, leaving 10 bases between. The CDR3 runs 13 residues. Per germline, CDR1 SGHTA and CDR2 FQGNSA. The CDR3 DNA is TGTGCCAGCAGCCCGCAGGGCGCAGATACGCAGTATTTT. It codes for CASSPQGADTQYF.

The chain is built from TRBV11-1 and TRBJ1-2, with D tentatively TRBD1 (5 bases). This CDR3 has 13 amino acids. Germline-derived CDR1 and CDR2 are SGHAT and FQDESV (reference sequence). V dropped 3 bases and J dropped 4 bases, with 9 bases sitting between them. Here the CDR3 reads CASSFGGSYGYTF. CDR3 sequence (DNA): TGTGCCAGCAGCTTCGGGGGATCCTATGGCTACACCTTC.

This clone was observed once. V is TRBV28 and J is TRBJ1-3; maybe TRBD1 (5 bases). Trimming took 7 bases from V and 0 from J, leaving 10 bases between them. CDR1 and CDR2 (germline): MDHEN, SYDVKM. This CDR3 contains 14 residues. In DNA form, the CDR3 reads TGTGCCAGCACGGGACGGTACTCTGGAAACACCATATATTTT. Its translation is CASTGRYSGNTIYF. The whole variable domain, filled in from reference TRBV28 and TRBJ1-3, reads DVKVTQSSRYLVKRTGEKVFLECVQDMDHENMFWYRQDPGLGLRLIYFSYDVKMKEKGDIPEGYSVSREKKERFSLILESASTNQTSMYLCASTGRYSGNTIYFGEGSWLTVV.